The subject of this entry is one TCR beta chain. The count of this clone is one. No antigen is known for it. No base quality values were provided; no much bigger clone lies one nucleotide off. This specimen comes from a study of cytomegalovirus exposure and HLA in healthy donors (dated by TCRdb to about 2017). Turning to the overall study: In an earlier analysis of roughly 500 of the donors, 276 Gb of sequence data and 100 million or so unique TCR beta sequences from roughly 200 million T cells were reported. An early release that covered about 640 HLA-typed donors contained approximately 300 gigabases of sequencing data and some 87 million unique TCR sequences. Among the approximately 400 genotyped donors, around 81% belonged to the genetic ancestry cluster associated with self-reported Caucasian donors. The study was designed to test whether signatures of past pathogen exposure could be identified by cataloging public T cell receptors. The study profiled the T cell repertoires of under 850 subjects by immunosequencing and related them to cytomegalovirus serostatus. Along with the approximately 650-subject first cohort, a separate validation cohort of about 110 different subjects was used. To predict cytomegalovirus infection status, the study brought together high-throughput TCR immunosequencing, statistical association of individual TCRs with disease status, and machine learning. To study patterns of TCR occurrence, a later analysis re-analyzed previously published TCR beta repertoires from 500 to 850 donors and added high-resolution HLA genotyping. Rather than using new phenotypic data, the later analysis identified candidate immune exposures from TCR beta sequences and from how often those sequences occurred across donors. In an earlier analysis of several hundred of the donors, high-throughput TCR beta sequencing was used to judge whether each TCR beta V gene segment behaved as functional or pseudogenic. Alongside the repertoire data, information on donor age, sex, ethnicity and CMV serostatus was compiled. A later genetic analysis took genome-wide SNP genotypes for about three fifths of the 666 donors and used that subset as a discovery cohort. Every discovery cohort repertoire had been produced on one sequencing platform. HLA typing covered class I and class II loci at four-digit resolution. The number of typed donors differed by locus: about 620-640 for A, B, C, DRB1 and DQB1; 500 to 550 for DQA1; 600 to 610 for DPA1; and around 490 for DPB1. Four or five DR-DQ haplotypes were treated as single units for association and clustering because of strong linkage in the cohort. On average, around 240,000 unique TCR beta nucleotide sequences were sequenced per donor among a few hundred genotyped donors of the cohort, with roughly 18% of those sequences being non-productive.

Unmatched junction bases come to 2, with V trimmed by 4 bases and J by 5 bases. The germline V gene (reference sequence) provides CDR1 LNHDA and CDR2 SQIVND. The CDR3 goes from the cysteine to the phenylalanine over 14 residues. Just CDR3 DNA is preserved here, 42 bases in frame from base 1. Study-level results and caveats: Because counts were too low, more than 15 rarely observed V segments, including chromosome 9 orphons, were excluded from the earlier analysis of around 640 of the donors. Some IMGT-functional V segments, including TRBV6-2 and TRBV6-3, could not be told apart with the 87-base-pair reads, so those segments were excluded. A cluster of highly shared sequence variants was judged likely to represent a technical artifact of the sequencing pipeline. Correlated functional status among segregating V segments might reflect linkage disequilibrium, but an unknown experimental factor could not be ruled out. A few of the identified cytomegalovirus-associated TCR beta chains were confirmed in vitro to be specific for cytomegalovirus antigens. The authors suggested that the approach could potentially be generalized to other disease states and immunological phenotypes. In both the original and validation cohorts, the classifier was reported to diagnose cytomegalovirus status with high specificity and sensitivity. A later analysis found that HLA-associated TCR beta chains were more clonally expanded and had lower generation probabilities than equally common non-associated chains. HLA typing was unavailable for some donors at each locus, so association tests used only the typed subset. Across donors, most TCR sequences were observed very rarely, whereas some public TCRs were present in many individuals. Specific HLA alleles were associated with roughly 16,000 TCR beta sequences at a false discovery rate of 0.05 in a later analysis. According to a later analysis, TCR association rates differed among HLA loci, with DRB1 alleles showing the most associated TCRs and HLA-C alleles showing the fewest. In this cohort, only TCR beta chains were sequenced, and detectable features were limited by the absence of alpha or paired-chain data. A further reported finding was that TCR beta sequences accurately predicted the HLA-A and HLA-B alleles for most subjects in the first cohort. Assigning TCR associations to individual alleles was difficult when HLA alleles, especially DR and DQ, strongly co-occurred. Sequencing depth was assumed to be roughly uniform across donors in the presence/absence analyses, though that assumption may not hold. A total of about 150 TCR beta chains were listed by the study as associated with cytomegalovirus. In an earlier analysis of about 550 of the donors, most TCR beta V segments were observed in productive rearrangements about 90% or about 30% of the time, broadly matching IMGT annotations. According to a later genetic analysis, donors in an Asian-associated ancestry cluster had fewer N-insertions in productive TCRs than the approximately 700-donor mean. In a later genetic analysis, a missense DCLRE1C variant was associated with V-gene and J-gene trimming of TCR beta chains, and the association was replicated in an independent cohort. For the cohort, immune exposure information was limited to CMV serostatus. Several of the top co-occurrence clusters appeared to be linked to parvovirus B19, influenza, CMV and Epstein-Barr virus, according to a later analysis. In a later analysis, most CMV-associated TCR beta chains were found to appear HLA-restricted, with HLA associations seemingly driven largely by CMV exposure.

Libraries came from the immunoSEQ multiplex PCR assay. A mixture of 60 forward primers for TCR Vbeta segments and 13 reverse primers for TCR Jbeta segments was used in the multiplex PCR. The CDR3 region of rearranged TCR beta genes was amplified from genomic DNA with a multiplex PCR assay. Amplified TCR beta libraries were sequenced as 87-base-pair reads on the Illumina HiSeq System. In the source study's methods: A later analysis tallied around 87 million unique TCR beta chains across the 666 repertoires, and approximately 9.9 million of those chains were shared by two or more donors. To remove PCR and sequencing errors, raw reads were error-corrected and collapsed into unique sequences using a nearest-neighbor algorithm that merged closely related sequences. To assign V, D and J gene segments, CDR3 sequences were aligned to IMGT reference sequences. For a sequence to be retained, at least a six-nucleotide match to both a V gene segment and a J gene segment was required. A rearrangement was called productive if the CDR3 had no stop codons and remained in frame with V and J, and every other rearrangement was called non-productive. Following IMGT convention, CDR3 was defined as the stretch from the second conserved V-encoded cysteine up to the conserved J-encoded phenylalanine. The earlier analysis of 500 to 650 of the donors excluded any sequence lacking an unambiguous match to a single V gene segment. An earlier analysis of roughly 590 of the donors called V segments functional above 56.7% productive rearrangements and segregating when the between-donor standard deviation exceeded 5%. To diagnose cytomegalovirus status from the catalog of TCR beta chain sequences, a statistical classification framework was built. In a later analysis, V and J genes were assigned by comparing TCR nucleotide sequences against IMGT/GENE-DB human TR gene sequences. In a later analysis, CDR3 sequences and most-parsimonious VDJ recombination scenarios were assigned using the TCRdist pipeline. In a later analysis, every TCR beta chain was defined by the combination of its CDR3 amino acid sequence and its V-gene family, and reads without a unique V-gene family were dropped. As a way to deal with suspected cross-contamination and a sequencing artifact, a later analysis dropped 450 to 600 nucleotide sequences that were highly shared and had low generation probability. In a later analysis, a clonal expansion index for each public chain was calculated from normalized within-repertoire ranks of inferred template counts. A later analysis computed generation probabilities with a VDJ recombination model fitted to out-of-frame rearrangements, and checked the results against IGoR. Hypergeometric tests were used in a later analysis to score TCR-TCR, TCR-HLA and TCR-CMV co-occurrence, with a repertoire-size bias correction applied to the TCR pairs. To estimate false discovery rates, a later analysis permuted the HLA or CMV assignments 20 times. In a later analysis, co-occurring TCRs were grouped using DBSCAN, and TCRdist sequence similarity was added for clustering within HLA-allele-positive subsets. Repertoires with fewer than 30,000 or more than 120,000 public chains, plus five repertoires with anomalous nucleotide sharing, were excluded from co-occurrence clustering. TCRdb took this table from immuneACCESS and kept in-frame rearrangements with V and J called. Such tables lack part of the clones; where checked against another copy, unresolved V genes explain under half of the gap, and the rest is unexplained. V, J and clone size reflect that table, while D and trimming were determined from the DNA. Recorded for this sample are roughly 140,000 clones; less than 85% of them occurred a single time. The ten largest clones add up to 6.5% to 7.5% of the sample.

In total, 600 or so healthy bone marrow donors made up the cohort. At the time of sampling, every cohort member was nominally healthy, though immune exposures that went unrecorded were likely present. The donor tested CMV seropositive and was one of the 289 seropositive cohort members. A peripheral blood sample was provided by each donor, and peripheral blood mononuclear cells were used for TCR beta sequencing. Genomic DNA extraction from the blood cell samples was performed with the Qiagen DNeasy Blood Extraction Kit. This TCR came from a woman in her forties or fifties in good health and CMV-seropositive. The sequence links TRBV19 to TRBJ2-2; 9 bases in the junction line up with TRBD1. What was sequenced was PBMCs. CDR3 sequence: CASSTDRGTGELFF. The DNA sequence reads TGTGCCAGTAGTACAGACAGGGGGACCGGGGAGCTGTTTTTT.